The present T cell receptor (beta chain) was sequenced within a study of blood T cell repertoires in COVID-19. Data came from immunoSEQ multiplex PCR; TCRdb stores just in-frame clones and leaves some out. This repertoire shows about 80,000 clones, 78% found once; its top ten account for 35% to 40%. Per the germline V gene, CDR1 is SGHAT and CDR2 is FQNNGV. V was cut by 2 bases and J by 1 base, with 9 bases left in between. This CDR3 spans 15 amino acids. The V gene is TRBV11-2, the J gene TRBJ2-1; maybe TRBD2 (5 bases). The source of this sequence is a man in his sixties with COVID-19, enrolled during active disease. The sample consisted of peripheral blood. The CDR3 nucleotides read TGTGCCAGCAGCTTAAAGGGCGGGTCCTACAATGAGCAGTTCTTC. This gives the protein CASSLKGGSYNEQFF.